This T cell receptor (beta chain) appears in the sequencing data of a study of human T cells and chemical hapten exposure. Time point specified: pre-sensitization, week 0. Treatment indicated: therapeutic diphenylcyclopropenone sensitization with weekly scalp DPC. For the library, individual cDNA molecules each received unique molecular identifiers. Via MiXCR, TCRdb re-called the RACE reads, giving one row per CDR3 protein. In the table there are under 400,000 distinct CDR3 sequences, about 5.1% of which are singletons. This clonotype came up many times. Germline CDR1 and CDR2: SGHRS and YFSETQ. This CDR3 has 14 residues. V dropped 5 bases and J dropped 6 bases, with 16 bases sitting between them.

The chain recombines TRBV5-1 with TRBJ2-3, with D unresolved. Sample: whole blood, taken in connection with sensitization to the hapten diphenylcyclopropenone (DPC). The source is a woman in her forties or fifties with alopecia areata. Some clones in this sample may be carry-over from other donors' samples. CDR3 nucleotide sequence: TGCGCCAGCAGTCTAGACCGGTCTCCTGATACGCAGTATTTT. It translates to CASSLDRSPDTQYF.